This T cell receptor beta chain was sequenced during a study of shared clonotypes between healthy human individuals. Overall study findings and caveats: Across several donors, naive CD4 shared roughly 5%, naive CD8 under 4%, memory CD4 2.3%, memory CD8 0.4%.

The CDR3 length is 15 residues. From germline, CDR1 is SGHAT and CDR2 FQNNGV. Trimming shortened V by 1 base and J by 1 base, and 10 bases separated the two germline ends. Cells designated naive CD8 were CD45RO-negative and were positively selected for CCR7, with terminally differentiated effector memory CD45RA+ cells excluded. The data were produced by immunoSEQ multiplex PCR, yet TCRdb's version contains in-frame clones alone and is incomplete. The sample lists 2 million or so clones; 85% to 95% were seen once. On this clone: What it recognizes is unknown.

Sequencing was performed on naive CD8+ T cells sorted from blood. The gene calls are TRBV11-2 and TRBJ2-5; no reliable D call. This receptor was identified in a man aged 18 to 35 in good health. CDR3 protein: CASSLGEAIQETQYF. CDR3 nucleotides: TGTGCCAGCAGCTTAGGAGAGGCAATCCAAGAGACCCAGTACTTC.